The subject of this entry is one T cell receptor (beta chain). The data are from a study of blood T cell repertoires in COVID-19. The CDR3 is made up of 15 amino acids. Trimming took off 0 bases at V and 1 base at J, with 10 bases between the two ends. From germline, CDR1 is SGHRS and CDR2 YFSETQ. In the original processing: Amplifying reference gene primers gave estimates of nucleated cell counts. TCRdb keeps only in-frame clones here, not all; method: immunoSEQ multiplex PCR. The DNA gave D and trimming, while V, J and clone size come from that table. The sample lists tens of thousands of clones, roughly 84% occurring once.

The chain is built from TRBV5-1 and TRBJ1-1, with D maybe TRBD1 (6 bases). The source is a woman of 80 years or more with acute or convalescent COVID-19. The sample taken for sequencing was peripheral blood. The CDR3 coding sequence is TGCGCCAGCAGCTTGGCCAGGGGTGGGAACACTGAAGCTTTCTTT. This translates into CASSLARGGNTEAFF.